This T cell receptor beta chain was sequenced for a study of OX40 agonist ivuxolimab in advanced cancers. Study summary: Two cutaneous melanoma patients and one hepatocellular carcinoma patient, three in all, had partial responses.

V shed 6 bases and J 0 bases; nucleotides not matched to a gene: 11. This CDR3 spans 15 amino acids. CDR1 is SQVTM, CDR2 ANQGSEA, per germline. To note about this clone: What it recognizes is unknown.

Study results and limitations: Also showing low normalized T-cell clonal expansion were some of the nonresponders. The study found that CD8+ T cells averaged more expanded clones than CD4+.

Profiled with immunoSEQ multiplex PCR; TCRdb holds only in-frame clones, not every one. Of some 15,000 clones listed, around four fifths were seen once; the top ten hold 30% to 35%. Sample: CD4+ or CD8+ T cells sorted from blood, taken in a trial of the OX40 agonist ivuxolimab. This clonotype originated in an adult with an advanced solid tumor such as melanoma, head and neck, liver or kidney cancer. The rearrangement links TRBV29-1 to TRBJ2-7, with 7 bases identical to TRBD1. For the CDR3, the DNA is TGCAGCGTCGTGACAGGGACCCTTAGCTCCTACGAGCAGTACTTC. Its protein is CSVVTGTLSSYEQYF.